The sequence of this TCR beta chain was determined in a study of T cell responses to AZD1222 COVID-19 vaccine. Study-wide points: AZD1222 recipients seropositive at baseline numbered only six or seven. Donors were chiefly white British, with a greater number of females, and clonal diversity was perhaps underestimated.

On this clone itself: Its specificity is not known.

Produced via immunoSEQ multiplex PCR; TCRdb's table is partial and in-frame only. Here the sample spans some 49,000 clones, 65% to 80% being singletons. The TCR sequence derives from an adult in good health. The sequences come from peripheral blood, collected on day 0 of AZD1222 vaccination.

This CDR3 reads CASSHDGVNQPQHF. The CDR3 DNA is TGTGCCAGCAGCCATGACGGGGTTAATCAGCCCCAGCATTTT. The chain carries TRBV11-2 and TRBJ1-5; D is unresolved. The CDR3 covers 14 residues. Trimming took 5 bases from V and 4 from J, leaving 12 bases between them. Germline values: CDR1 SGHAT, CDR2 FQNNGV. The whole variable domain, filled in from reference TRBV11-2 and TRBJ1-5, reads EAGVAQSPRYKIIEKRQSVAFWCNPISGHATLYWYQQILGQGPKLLIQFQNNGVVDDSQLPKDRFSAERLKGVDSTLKIQPAKLEDSAVYLCASSHDGVNQPQHFGDGTRLSIL.